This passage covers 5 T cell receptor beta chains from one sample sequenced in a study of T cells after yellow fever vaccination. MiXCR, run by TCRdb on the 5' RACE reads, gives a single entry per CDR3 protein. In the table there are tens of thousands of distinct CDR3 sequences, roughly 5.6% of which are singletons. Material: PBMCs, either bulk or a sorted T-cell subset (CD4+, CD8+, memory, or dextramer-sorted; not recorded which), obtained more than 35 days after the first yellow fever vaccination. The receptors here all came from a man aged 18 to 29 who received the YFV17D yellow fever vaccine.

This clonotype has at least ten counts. In DNA, the CDR3 is TGCGCCAGCAGCCCGCTCCACTATTTACTAGCGGGGGGGAAACCGAACACCGGGGAGCTGTTTTTT. Amino acids: CASSPLHYLLAGGKPNTGELFF. The chain employs TRBV4-1 and TRBJ2-2, with 13 bases fitting TRBD2. The V gene end was trimmed by 4 bases and the J gene end by 0 bases; junction bases not matched to a gene: 17. This CDR3 region has 22 residues. The germline V gene encodes CDR1 MGHRA and CDR2 YSYEKL.

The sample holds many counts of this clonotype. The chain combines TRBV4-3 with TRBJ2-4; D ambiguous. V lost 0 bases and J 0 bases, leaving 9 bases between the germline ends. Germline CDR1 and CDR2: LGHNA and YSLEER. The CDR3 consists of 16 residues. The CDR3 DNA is TGCGCCAGCAGCCAAGAATACAGCTTAGCCAAAAACATTCAGTACTTC. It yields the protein CASSQEYSLAKNIQYF.

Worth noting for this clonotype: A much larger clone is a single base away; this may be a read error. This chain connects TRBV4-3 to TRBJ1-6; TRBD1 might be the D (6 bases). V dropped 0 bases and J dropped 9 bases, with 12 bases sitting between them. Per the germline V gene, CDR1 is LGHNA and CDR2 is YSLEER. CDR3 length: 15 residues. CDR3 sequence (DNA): TGCGCCAGCAGCCAAGACAGGGGTCGTAGTTCACCCCTCCACTTT. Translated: CASSQDRGRSSPLHF.

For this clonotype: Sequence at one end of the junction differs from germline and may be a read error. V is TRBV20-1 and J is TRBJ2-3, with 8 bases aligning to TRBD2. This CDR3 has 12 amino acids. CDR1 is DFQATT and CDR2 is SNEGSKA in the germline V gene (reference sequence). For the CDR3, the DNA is TGCAGAGCTAGGCGGGGGGCAGATACGCAGTATTTT. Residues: CRARRGADTQYF.

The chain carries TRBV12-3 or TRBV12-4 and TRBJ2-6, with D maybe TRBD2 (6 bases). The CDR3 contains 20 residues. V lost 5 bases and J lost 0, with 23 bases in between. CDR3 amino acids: CASSPSSWMGGSSGANVLTF. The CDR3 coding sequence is TGTGCCAGCAGTCCCTCCTCGTGGATGGGGGGAAGCTCTGGGGCCAACGTCCTGACTTTC.